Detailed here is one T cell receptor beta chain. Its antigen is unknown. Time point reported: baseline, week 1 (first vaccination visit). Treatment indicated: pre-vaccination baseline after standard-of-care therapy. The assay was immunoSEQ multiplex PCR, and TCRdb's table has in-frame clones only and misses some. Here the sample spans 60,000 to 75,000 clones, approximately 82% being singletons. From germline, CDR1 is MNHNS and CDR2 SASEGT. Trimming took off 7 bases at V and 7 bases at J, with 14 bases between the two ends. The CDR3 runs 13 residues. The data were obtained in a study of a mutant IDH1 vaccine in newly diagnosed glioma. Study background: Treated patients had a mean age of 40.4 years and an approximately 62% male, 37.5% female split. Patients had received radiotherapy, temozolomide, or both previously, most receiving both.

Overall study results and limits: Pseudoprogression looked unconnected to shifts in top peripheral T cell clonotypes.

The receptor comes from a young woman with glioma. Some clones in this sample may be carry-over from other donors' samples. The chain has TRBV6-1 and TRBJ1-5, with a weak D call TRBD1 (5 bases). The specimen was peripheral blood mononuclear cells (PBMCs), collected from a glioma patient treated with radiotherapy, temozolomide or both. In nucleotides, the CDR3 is TGTGCCAGCACATTGGGGCTTTGGCAGCCCCAGCATTTT. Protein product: CASTLGLWQPQHF.